This T cell receptor beta chain is from a study of PD-L1 blockade in urothelial cancer. Overall study: Atezolizumab therapy began for patients at some point between 2014 and 2016, dosed at 1,200 mg intravenously every 3 weeks. Bladder-origin urothelial cancer in males covered about 90% of the roughly 30 patients.

As to this clone: Its antigen remains unknown.

Measured with immunoSEQ multiplex PCR; TCRdb has only the in-frame clones, and not every one. Seen here are about 44,000 clones, roughly four fifths observed once, and the top ten hold around 2.9%. General observations from the study: Tumor-associated clones in the blood of durable-benefit patients grew more at 3 weeks.

Each patient presented with locally advanced or metastatic urothelial carcinoma. The TCR sequence derives from a man in his 70s with urothelial cancer. This sample comprised PBMCs, obtained around atezolizumab (anti-PD-L1) treatment.

CDR3 sequence reads: CASSLDQTPGELFF. The CDR3 DNA is TGCGCCAGCAGCTTGGATCAGACACCCGGGGAGCTGTTTTTT. The chain links TRBV5-1 to TRBJ2-2; D remains ambiguous. V lost 0 bases and J 6 bases, leaving 9 bases between the germline ends. The length of the CDR3 is 14 residues. Germline V gene sequence: CDR1 SGHRS, CDR2 YFSETQ.